This entry lists 9 T cell receptor beta chains sequenced from one sample in a study of blood T cell repertoires in COVID-19. Libraries were prepared by immunoSEQ multiplex PCR; TCRdb keeps only in-frame clonotypes and omits some of them. Of 250,000 or so clones listed, roughly 86% are singletons. Sequencing used peripheral blood. The receptors were sampled from a woman aged 25 to 39 with acute or convalescent COVID-19.

The rearrangement links TRBV5-1 to TRBJ2-3, with 7 bases that match TRBD2. Trimming took 4 bases from V and 2 from J; bases not matched to a gene: 10. The CDR3 runs to 16 residues. Looked up from germline, CDR1 is SGHRS and CDR2 is YFSETQ. The CDR3 DNA is TGCGCCAGCAGCCGGGGCGGGAGACGGATCACAGATACGCAGTATTTT. It yields the protein CASSRGGRRITDTQYF.

DNA for the CDR3: TGTGCCAGCCGACAGACAACTAATGAAAAACTGTTTTTT. Encoded protein: CASRQTTNEKLFF. This chain links TRBV12-3 or TRBV12-4 with TRBJ1-4; a possible D gene is TRBD1 (5 bases). This CDR3 is 13 amino acids long. V was shortened by 8 bases and J by 0 bases, with 7 bases between the two germline ends.

Here the CDR3 DNA reads TGTGCCAGCAGCCAAGCCTTCTACGAGCAGTACTTC. Residues: CASSQAFYEQYF. The chain links TRBV3-1 (or the pseudogene TRBV3-2) to TRBJ2-7; D gene ambiguous. Germline lookup yields CDR1 LGHDT and CDR2 YNNKEL (reference sequence). The germline V and J ends were trimmed by 1 base and 3 bases, with 4 bases remaining between them. The CDR3 is 12 amino acids.

The rearrangement uses TRBV9 and TRBJ2-5; 9 positions agree with TRBD2. The CDR3 covers 14 residues. Germline CDR1 and CDR2: SGDLS and YYNGEE. The V segment lost 5 bases and the J segment 5 bases; nucleotides outside the gene matches: 7. CDR3 amino acids: CASSDPAGGETQYF. The CDR3 bases are TGTGCCAGCAGTGACCCAGCGGGAGGCGAGACCCAGTACTTC.

In this sample, this clone turned up once. This chain connects TRBV2 to TRBJ2-5; 13 bases agree with TRBD2. In germline, CDR1 is SNHLY, CDR2 FYNNEI. The CDR3 covers 17 residues. Unmatched junction bases numbered 9, after V lost 7 bases and J lost 1 base. The CDR3: CASNKRGLAGTQETQYF. For the CDR3, the DNA is TGTGCCAGCAACAAGAGGGGACTAGCGGGGACCCAAGAGACCCAGTACTTC.

This rearrangement joins TRBV6-5 to TRBJ2-7; 7 bases are shared with TRBD2. V lost 0 bases and J lost 0; bases outside the gene matches: 5. Germline lookup yields CDR1 MNHEY and CDR2 SVGAGI. The CDR3 consists of 16 residues. CDR3 sequence (DNA): TGTGCCAGCAGTTACTCTTGGGCTAGCGGCTCCTACGAGCAGTACTTC. Its protein product is CASSYSWASGSYEQYF.

The V and J genes are TRBV18 and TRBJ2-1, with a tentative D call TRBD1 (6 bases). The germline V gene encodes CDR1 KGHSH and CDR2 LQKENI. This CDR3 has 14 amino acids. Deletions cut 3 bases from V and 4 bases from J, with 10 bases between. DNA of the CDR3: TGTGCCAGCTCACCCCTCGGACAGTACAATGAGCAGTTCTTC. Protein sequence: CASSPLGQYNEQFF.

The rearrangement links TRBV7-9 to TRBJ2-5; the match to TRBD1 covers 7 bases. This CDR3 is built from 15 residues. Unmatched junction bases numbered 7, after V lost 3 bases and J lost 3 bases. Germline CDR1 reads SEHNR; CDR2 reads FQNEAQ (reference sequence). CDR3 in amino acids: CASSFWTGVKETQYF. DNA of the CDR3: TGTGCCAGCAGCTTTTGGACAGGTGTAAAAGAGACCCAGTACTTC.

The rearrangement uses TRBV11-3 and TRBJ1-5; no reliable D call. V lost 5 bases and J lost 3, with 5 bases in between. Looked up from germline, CDR1 is SGHNT and CDR2 is YENEEA. There are 12 residues in the CDR3. In DNA form, the CDR3 reads TGTGCCAGCAGCCTACCCAATCAGCCCCAGCATTTT. Its protein is CASSLPNQPQHF.